This TCR beta chain comes out of a study of control samples from healthy donors and cancer patients. Libraries were prepared by immunoSEQ multiplex PCR; TCRdb keeps only in-frame clonotypes and omits some of them. The profile covers 85,000 to 100,000 clones, with about 92% appearing a single time and 8% taken by the ten largest. This receptor was taken from a man between 18 and 35 years old in good health. Sequencing used blood.

CDR3 nucleotide sequence: TGCGCCAGCAGCCGGGGGACTAGCGGGGGTAATTCCCCCTACAATGAGCAGTTCTTC. As protein: CASSRGTSGGNSPYNEQFF. The V gene is TRBV4-1, the J gene TRBJ2-1, with 14 bases identical to TRBD2. The V gene end was trimmed by 4 bases and the J gene end by 2 bases; junction bases not matched to a gene: 10. Germline V gene sequence: CDR1 MGHRA, CDR2 YSYEKL. CDR3 length equals 19 residues.